This T cell receptor (beta chain) was obtained from a study of OX40 agonist ivuxolimab in advanced cancers. Regarding the study as a whole: Expanded peripheral T-cell antigen specificity went undetermined. On average, a greater number of expanded clones characterised CD8+ T cells relative to CD4+.

The repertoire was sequenced with immunoSEQ multiplex PCR; TCRdb's copy has only in-frame clones and lacks some. The sample has 70,000 or so clones, roughly 90% seen once. The germline gives CDR1 SGHNT, CDR2 YYREEE (reference sequence). The CDR3 is made up of 16 amino acids. V lost 1 base to trimming and J lost 0 bases, with 8 bases between them. Concerning this clone: Its antigen is unidentified.

Blood specimens came from baseline, cycle 4 day 1, and cycle 7 day 1. The V and J genes are TRBV5-4 and TRBJ2-6, with D perhaps TRBD1 (6 bases). The material sequenced was CD4+ or CD8+ T cells sorted from blood, taken in a trial of the OX40 agonist ivuxolimab. The TCR sequence derives from an adult with an advanced solid tumor such as melanoma, head and neck, liver or kidney cancer. Written as DNA, the CDR3 is TGTGCCAGCAGCTTGTGGGGGCACTCTGGGGCCAACGTCCTGACTTTC. It encodes CASSLWGHSGANVLTF.